The present T cell receptor beta chain was sequenced within a study of molecular identifiers for immune sequencing clone quantification. Study outcomes and limitations: Spiked Jurkat TCR RNA equivalent to one cell was reportedly detectable in one million naive cells. Clones above 20 RNA copies held over 98% of effector molecules, under 1% in naive cells.

Germline-derived CDR1 and CDR2 are SQVTM and ANQGSEA. The CDR3 extends over 17 amino acids. Trimming stripped 2 bases from V and 9 bases from J, with 25 bases between. Details on this clonotype: Its antigen is unknown.

TCRdb re-called the PCR reads through MiXCR, storing one row per CDR3 protein. Among about 65,000 distinct CDR3 sequences listed, less than 20% were seen once. Libraries for naive CD8 T cells, which were made from around 20,000 to 1,000,000 sorted cells, drew on 10%, 30% or 50% of the RNA. Sorting was used to obtain naive CD8 T cells (CD8+CD4-CCR7+CD45RA+). This sequence joins TRBV29-1 and TRBJ2-2; TRBD1 might be the D (6 bases). The specimen was naive CD8+ T cells from blood, with Jurkat cell RNA spiked in. The subset was: FACS-sorted CD8+CD4-CCR7+CD45RA+ naive T cells. This clonotype was sampled from a human donor in good health. Some libraries in this study had Jurkat cell RNA spiked in. The CDR3, as DNA: TGCAGCGTTGAAACACACGGACAGCTCGCGAACGCCAGGGAGCTGTTTTTT. This codes for CSVETHGQLANARELFF.